Shown below are 14 T cell receptor beta chains from a single sample sequenced in a study of CD8 T cells in acute hepatitis C reinfection. Described time point: naive CD8 control sorted from an acute-time-point sample. Libraries were prepared by immunoSEQ multiplex PCR; TCRdb keeps only in-frame clonotypes and omits some of them. The sample yields about 38,000 clones, approximately 85% seen once. The material sequenced was naive CD8+ T cells from PBMCs. These receptors originate from a woman between 18 and 29 years old who spontaneously cleared hepatitis C infection.

The chain has TRBV7-8 and TRBJ2-7; 7 bases line up with TRBD2. J was trimmed by 6 bases and V by 5 bases; bases with no gene match: 22. Germline-derived CDR1 and CDR2 are SGHVS and FQNEAQ. This CDR3 has 18 residues. The CDR3 DNA is TGTGCCAGCAGCCACCAAAAGGGGCGGGAGCTCATCGGTGGCGAGCAGTACTTC. This gives the protein CASSHQKGRELIGGEQYF. Full variable domain (remainder filled in from reference TRBV7-8 and TRBJ2-7): GAGVSQSPRYKVAKRGQDVALRCDPISGHVSLFWYQQALGQGPEFLTYFQNEAQLDKSGLPSDRFFAERPEGSVSTLKIQRTQQEDSAVYLCASSHQKGRELIGGEQYFGPGTRLTVT.

This clone came up once. The rearrangement links TRBV4-1 to TRBJ1-6, with 10 nucleotides matching TRBD1. The CDR3 sequence is 15 residues long. With V trimmed by 4 bases and J by 9 bases, 6 bases remained unmatched. Germline V gene data show CDR1 as MGHRA and CDR2 as YSYEKL. CDR3 protein: CASSLGQGEFSPLHF. In nucleotides, the CDR3 is TGCGCCAGCAGCCTAGGACAGGGGGAGTTTTCACCCCTCCACTTT.

CDR3 DNA sequence: TGCGCCAGCAGCCCTCTCCTCGGACTGGATCAAGAGACCCAGTACTTC. Amino acids: CASSPLLGLDQETQYF. This chain links TRBV4-1 with TRBJ2-5; D perhaps matches TRBD2 (5 bases). There are 16 residues in the CDR3. The V gene's germline CDR1 is MGHRA and CDR2 YSYEKL. Trimming stripped 4 bases from V and 2 bases from J, with 17 bases between.

The V call is TRBV6-1, the J call TRBJ2-1; no clear D. Germline loops: CDR1 MNHNS, CDR2 SASEGT. The CDR3 has 12 amino acids. V lost 7 bases and J lost 5, with 9 bases in between. This CDR3 reads CASTRSHNEQFF. CDR3 in DNA: TGTGCCAGCACGCGATCCCACAATGAGCAGTTCTTC.

The J gene is TRBJ1-5, the V gene TRBV5-6; TRBD1 agrees at 11 bases. This CDR3 is built from 16 residues. CDR1 is SGHDT, CDR2 YYEEEE, per germline. J gave up 6 bases and V 4 bases, and 9 bases lay outside the gene matches. The CDR3 DNA follows: TGTGCCAGCAGCAAAAGGGACAGGGGGTCGAGTCAGCCCCAGCATTTT. Its protein is CASSKRDRGSSQPQHF.

This CDR3 is CASQAGNEQFF. CDR3 bases: TGTGCCAGCCAAGCGGGGAATGAGCAGTTCTTC. This chain links TRBV27 with TRBJ2-1, with 7 bases aligning to TRBD2. This CDR3 contains 11 residues. Germline CDR1 reads MNHEY; CDR2 reads SMNVEV (reference sequence). Trimming took 8 bases from V and 7 from J; bases not matched to a gene: 2.

The genes are TRBV19 and TRBJ2-7, with D tentatively TRBD1 (6 bases). V lost 4 bases and J lost 6, with 19 bases in between. The germline gives CDR1 LNHDA, CDR2 SQIVND (reference sequence). This CDR3 has 15 amino acids. The chain's CDR3 is CASSTDSSGHFEQYF. As DNA, the CDR3 is TGTGCCAGTAGTACCGACAGTTCGGGACATTTCGAGCAGTACTTC.

The chain links TRBV19 to TRBJ1-2; D unclear. This CDR3 region has 12 residues. Trimming stripped 3 bases from V and 8 bases from J, with 10 bases between. CDR1 and CDR2 (germline): LNHDA, SQIVND (reference sequence). Here the CDR3 DNA reads TGTGCCAGTAGTATCCCAAGTCTCGGCTACACCTTC. As protein: CASSIPSLGYTF. Based on the CDR3 plus reference TRBV19 and TRBJ1-2, the full variable domain is DGGITQSPKYLFRKEGQNVTLSCEQNLNHDAMYWYRQDPGQGLRLIYYSQIVNDFQKGDIAEGYSVSREKKESFPLTVTSAQKNPTAFYLCASSIPSLGYTFGSGTRLTVV.

CDR3 nucleotides: TGCGCCAGCAGCGCCCCGGACAGTCATAATGAAAAACTGTTTTTT. This codes for CASSAPDSHNEKLFF. The chain recombines TRBV4-1 with TRBJ1-4; tentative D call: TRBD1 (6 bases). Germline values: CDR1 MGHRA, CDR2 YSYEKL. The CDR3 is 15 amino acids. The germline V and J ends were trimmed by 5 bases and 4 bases, with 14 bases remaining between them.

The chain carries TRBV2 and TRBJ2-7; unclear D gene. This CDR3 spans 15 amino acids. V shed 3 bases and J shed 0 bases, with 12 bases lying between them. The germline CDR1 and CDR2 sequences are SNHLY and FYNNEI. The CDR3 coding sequence is TGTGCCAGCAGTGATAGTGACATTTCCTCCTACGAGCAGTACTTC. Translating gives CASSDSDISSYEQYF.

The table lists this clone with a count of one. The chain combines TRBV14 with TRBJ1-1; D gene ambiguous. The V end was cut by 4 bases, the J end by 10 bases, with 19 bases between. The CDR3 runs to 14 residues. Germline values: CDR1 SGHDN, CDR2 FVKESK. In DNA, the CDR3 is TGTGCCAGCAGCCTGGGAAGGGCGGCCCCGGGAGCTTTCTTT. This gives the protein CASSLGRAAPGAFF.

The rearrangement links TRBV5-6 to TRBJ2-1, with D perhaps TRBD1 (5 bases). Per the germline V gene, CDR1 is SGHDT and CDR2 is YYEEEE. This CDR3 has 15 amino acids. V lost 0 bases and J 9 bases, leaving 16 bases between the germline ends. As DNA, the CDR3 is TGTGCCAGCAGCTTGGACCAGGGTAGTAGAGGTGAGCAGTTCTTC. Translation gives CASSLDQGSRGEQFF.

This chain joins TRBV21-1 and TRBJ2-6; the table's D call, TRBD1, has no DNA check behind it. TRBV21-1 has pseudogene status. This CDR3 contains 19 residues. The CDR3: CASSKRRTAGFSGANVLTF. As DNA, the CDR3 is TGTGCCAGCAGCAAGAGGCGGACAGCCGGCTTCTCTGGGGCCAACGTCCTGACTTTC.

The J gene is TRBJ2-2, the V gene TRBV7-6; TRBD2 might be the D (6 bases). V dropped 1 base and J dropped 6 bases, with 9 bases sitting between them. The CDR3 consists of 14 residues. CDR1 and CDR2 from the germline V gene are SGHVS and FNYEAQ. The CDR3 loop is CASSLVPGAGELFF. Here the CDR3 DNA reads TGTGCCAGCAGCTTAGTACCGGGGGCCGGGGAGCTGTTTTTT. Looking up the rest from reference TRBV7-6 and TRBJ2-2 gives the full variable domain: GAGVSQSPRYKVTKRGQDVALRCDPISGHVSLYWYRQALGQGPEFLTYFNYEAQQDKSGLPNDRFSAERPEGSISTLTIQRTEQRDSAMYRCASSLVPGAGELFFGEGSRLTVL.